This T cell receptor (beta chain) emerged from a study of cytomegalovirus exposure and HLA in healthy donors (TCRdb year 2017). Describing the broader study: A later analysis indicated that the roughly 120 validation repertoires were generated on the platform also employed for the 666 repertoires of the first cohort. The study aimed to test whether cataloging public T cell receptors could reveal signatures of past pathogen exposure. A separate validation cohort of roughly 120 different subjects was used in addition to the roughly 640-subject first cohort. To predict cytomegalovirus infection status, the study combined high-throughput TCR immunosequencing, statistical association of individual TCRs with disease status, and machine learning.

The donors belonged to the validation cohort of over a hundred subjects, which was separate from the approximately 700-subject first cohort. Study-wide findings and limitations: The authors suggested that the approach could potentially be generalized to other disease states and immunological phenotypes. A later analysis found that TCRs clustered in the first cohort also tended to co-occur in the roughly 110 validation repertoires, with more than 90% of cluster scores above 0. In vitro tests confirmed that a few of the cytomegalovirus-associated TCR beta chains recognize cytomegalovirus antigens. While some public TCRs were present in many individuals, most TCR sequences turned up only very rarely across donors. The classifier was reported to diagnose cytomegalovirus status with high specificity and sensitivity in both the original cohort and the validation cohort. A later analysis lacked HLA typing for the validation cohort, so it scored co-occurrence in that cohort across all 120 or so repertoires. In the study, about 150 TCR beta chains were listed as associated with cytomegalovirus.

Libraries were prepared through the immunoSEQ multiplex PCR assay. Regarding the original processing steps: To diagnose cytomegalovirus status from the catalog of TCR beta chain sequences, a statistical classification framework was built. This immuneACCESS table, as held by TCRdb, lists in-frame sequences with V and J called but not all clones. Of the missing ones, under half trace to an unresolved V gene in checked studies; the others have no known cause. V, J and clone size reflect that table, while D and trimming were determined from the DNA. Recorded for this sample are 150,000 or so clones; approximately 90% of them occurred a single time. Clones ranked in the top ten supply 1.4% of the sample. The CDR3 numbers 19 residues from cysteine through phenylalanine. The kept DNA is CDR3 alone, 57 bases in frame from the first base. From a lookup of the germline V gene, CDR1 and CDR2 are SGHAT and FQNNGV. V is cut back by 3 bases and J by 3 bases, with 15 bases in the junction unmatched.

This clone was recorded only once. Its specific antigen is unknown. It has no much larger one-base neighbor in the sample; base qualities were not kept. Here the chain combines TRBV11-2 and TRBJ2-1; TRBD2 aligns with 9 central bases. Material for sequencing was PBMCs. This receptor was obtained from a woman aged 25 to 39 in good health and CMV-seronegative. The nucleotide sequence is given as TGTGCCAGCAGCTTCGGTATATTAGCGGGGGACTCGGGCTACAATGAGCAGTTCTTC. Translated, this is CASSFGILAGDSGYNEQFF. The variable domain in full, with residues beyond the CDR3 obtained from the reference TRBV11-2 and TRBJ2-1 genes, is EAGVAQSPRYKIIEKRQSVAFWCNPISGHATLYWYQQILGQGPKLLIQFQNNGVVDDSQLPKDRFSAERLKGVDSTLKIQPAKLEDSAVYLCASSFGILAGDSGYNEQFFGPGTRLTVL.